This record covers a single T cell receptor beta chain. This CDR3 region has 15 residues. V was trimmed by 4 bases and J by 1 base, leaving 10 bases between them. The germline CDR1 and CDR2 sequences are SNHLY and FYNNEI. This sample stems from a study of human T cells and chemical hapten exposure. Study-wide background: 2% DPC applied to an approximately 2 cm by approximately 2 cm arm area sensitized donors.

TCRdb analysed the RACE reads with MiXCR anew, one entry per CDR3 protein. The data show 95,000 to 150,000 distinct CDR3 sequences, 10% to 12% seen once. Time point meaning: patch test 3, about 24 weeks after DPC sensitization. Regarding treatment: therapeutic diphenylcyclopropenone sensitization with weekly scalp DPC. The receptor was isolated from a woman aged 45-65 years with alopecia areata. Some clones in this sample may be carry-over from other donors' samples. This sample comprised whole blood, obtained in connection with sensitization to the hapten diphenylcyclopropenone (DPC). The chain is built from TRBV2 and TRBJ2-2; D is perhaps TRBD2 (5 bases). The CDR3 DNA follows: TGTGCCAGCAGTGTGGCGGCGGGGAACACCGGGGAGCTGTTTTTT. Protein sequence: CASSVAAGNTGELFF.